This T cell receptor beta chain was retrieved from a study of blood T cell repertoires in COVID-19. Study overall: Some COVID-19 samples were acute and others convalescent; all came from the United States, Italy and Spain.

With 3 bases removed from V and 13 bases from J, the gap between germline ends came to 16 bases. Germline-derived CDR1 and CDR2 are MGHRA and YSYEKL. The CDR3 is 13 amino acids. TCRdb's table, derived via immunoSEQ multiplex PCR, lists solely in-frame clones and lacks some. The sample has around 200,000 clones, 85% to 90% seen once. Sequencing was done on a sample of peripheral blood. This sequence joins TRBV4-1 and TRBJ2-1, with a possible D match to TRBD2 (6 bases). The receptor was isolated from a young man with active or convalescent COVID-19. DNA for the CDR3: TGCGCCAGCAGCCATATCGGGGACTCATCCCAGTTCTTC. It yields the protein CASSHIGDSSQFF.